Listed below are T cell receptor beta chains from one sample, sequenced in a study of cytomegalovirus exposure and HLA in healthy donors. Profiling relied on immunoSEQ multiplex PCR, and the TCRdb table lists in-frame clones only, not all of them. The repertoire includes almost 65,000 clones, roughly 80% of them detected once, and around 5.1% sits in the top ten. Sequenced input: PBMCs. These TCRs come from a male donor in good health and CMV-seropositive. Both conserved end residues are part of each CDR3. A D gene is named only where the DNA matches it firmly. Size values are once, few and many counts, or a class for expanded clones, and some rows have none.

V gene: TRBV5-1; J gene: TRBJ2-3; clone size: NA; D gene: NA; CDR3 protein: CASSRRQDGTDTQYF; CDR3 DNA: TGCGCCAGCAGCCGTAGACAGGACGGCACAGATACGCAGTATTTT
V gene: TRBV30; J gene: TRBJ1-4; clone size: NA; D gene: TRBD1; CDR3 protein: CAWSPDRVGEKLFF; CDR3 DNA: TGTGCCTGGAGCCCGGACAGGGTTGGCGAAAAACTGTTTTTT
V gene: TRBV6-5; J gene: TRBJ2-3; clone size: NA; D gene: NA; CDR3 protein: CASSYGQGPTDTQYF; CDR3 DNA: TGTGCCAGCAGTTACGGGCAGGGCCCCACAGATACGCAGTATTTT
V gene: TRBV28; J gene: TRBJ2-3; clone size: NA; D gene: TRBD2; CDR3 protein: CASSSSTSGGWDTQYF; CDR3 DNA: TGTGCCAGCAGTTCCTCGACTAGCGGGGGATGGGATACGCAGTATTTT
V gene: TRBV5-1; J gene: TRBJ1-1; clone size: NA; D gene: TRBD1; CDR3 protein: CASSYDRATSNTEAFF; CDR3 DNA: TGCGCCAGCAGTTACGACAGGGCAACCTCGAACACTGAAGCTTTCTTT
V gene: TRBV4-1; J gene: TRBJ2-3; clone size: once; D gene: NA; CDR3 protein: CASSQDGRGGHTQYF; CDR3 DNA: TGCGCCAGCAGCCAAGATGGGCGCGGGGGCCATACGCAGTATTTT
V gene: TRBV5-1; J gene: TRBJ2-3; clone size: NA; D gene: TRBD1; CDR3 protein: CASSLQTGGWVDTQYF; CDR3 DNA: TGCGCCAGCAGCTTGCAGACAGGGGGATGGGTAGATACGCAGTATTTT
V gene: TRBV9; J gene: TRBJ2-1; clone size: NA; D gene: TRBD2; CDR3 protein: CASSVASGVPNEQFF; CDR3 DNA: TGTGCCAGCAGCGTAGCTAGCGGGGTTCCCAATGAGCAGTTCTTC
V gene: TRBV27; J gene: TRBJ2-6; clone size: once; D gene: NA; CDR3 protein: CASRLLDSSGANVLTF; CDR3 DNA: TGTGCCAGCAGATTACTCGATAGTTCTGGGGCCAACGTCCTGACTTTC
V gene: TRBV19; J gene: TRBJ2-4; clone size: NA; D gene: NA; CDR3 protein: CASTERAKNIQYF; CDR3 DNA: TGTGCCAGTACAGAGCGGGCCAAAAACATTCAGTACTTC
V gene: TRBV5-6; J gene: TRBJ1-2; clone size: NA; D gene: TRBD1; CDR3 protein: CASSSGQNYGYTF; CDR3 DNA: TGTGCCAGCAGCTCGGGACAGAACTATGGCTACACCTTC
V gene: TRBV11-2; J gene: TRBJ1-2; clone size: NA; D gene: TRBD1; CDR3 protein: CASSQDGQGAMANYGYTF; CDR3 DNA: TGTGCCAGCAGCCAAGATGGACAGGGGGCGATGGCTAACTATGGCTACACCTTC
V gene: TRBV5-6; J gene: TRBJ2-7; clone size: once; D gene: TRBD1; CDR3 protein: CASSFWDRGLSEQYF; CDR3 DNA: TGTGCCAGCAGCTTTTGGGACAGGGGACTATCGGAGCAGTACTTC
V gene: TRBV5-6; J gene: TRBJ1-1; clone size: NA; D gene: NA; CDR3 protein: CASSLVPGGDTEAFF; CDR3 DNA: TGTGCCAGCAGCTTGGTTCCGGGAGGCGACACTGAAGCTTTCTTT
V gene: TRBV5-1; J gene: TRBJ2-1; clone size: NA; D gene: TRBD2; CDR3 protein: CASTGGLAVYNEQFF; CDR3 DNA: TGCGCCAGCACGGGTGGACTAGCGGTATACAATGAGCAGTTCTTC
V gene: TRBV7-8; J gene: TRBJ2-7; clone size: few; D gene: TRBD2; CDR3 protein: CASSFTGGKKYF; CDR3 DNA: TGTGCCAGCAGCTTCACGGGGGGGAAGAAGTACTTC
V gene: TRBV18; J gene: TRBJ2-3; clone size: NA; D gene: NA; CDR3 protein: CASSQNPGTDTQYF; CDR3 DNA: TGTGCCAGCTCACAGAATCCGGGCACAGATACGCAGTATTTT
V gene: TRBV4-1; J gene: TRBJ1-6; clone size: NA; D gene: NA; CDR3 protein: CASSQDPGGYNSPLHF; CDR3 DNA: TGCGCCAGCAGCCAAGATCCTGGCGGCTATAATTCACCCCTCCACTTT
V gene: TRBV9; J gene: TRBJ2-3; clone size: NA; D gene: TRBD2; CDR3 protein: CASSVGAGGPDTQYF; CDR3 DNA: TGTGCCAGCAGCGTAGGGGCGGGGGGGCCAGATACGCAGTATTTT
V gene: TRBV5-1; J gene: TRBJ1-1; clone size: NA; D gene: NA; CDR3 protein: CASSLEEGLNTEAFF; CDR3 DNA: TGCGCCAGCAGCTTGGAGGAGGGGCTGAACACTGAAGCTTTCTTT
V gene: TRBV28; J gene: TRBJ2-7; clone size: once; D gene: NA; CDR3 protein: CASSLSDRAAYEQYF; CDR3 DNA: TGTGCCAGCAGTTTAAGCGACCGCGCCGCCTACGAGCAGTACTTC
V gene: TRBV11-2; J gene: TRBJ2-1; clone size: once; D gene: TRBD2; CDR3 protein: CASSLGVPGGGLYNEQFF; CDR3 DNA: TGTGCCAGCAGCTTAGGTGTTCCCGGGGGGGGACTCTACAATGAGCAGTTCTTC
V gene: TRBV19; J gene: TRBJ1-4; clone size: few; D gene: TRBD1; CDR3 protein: CASSPGTGFNEKLFF; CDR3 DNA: TGTGCCAGTAGCCCCGGGACAGGTTTTAATGAAAAACTGTTTTTT
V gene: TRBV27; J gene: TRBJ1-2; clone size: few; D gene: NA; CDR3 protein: CASSFVGQNYGYTF; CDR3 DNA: TGTGCCAGCAGTTTCGTGGGGCAGAACTATGGCTACACCTTC
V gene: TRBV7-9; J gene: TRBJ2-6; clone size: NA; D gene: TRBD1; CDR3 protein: CASSQNRDRGPGANVLTF; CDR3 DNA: TGTGCCAGCAGCCAAAACCGGGACAGGGGGCCTGGGGCCAACGTCCTGACTTTC
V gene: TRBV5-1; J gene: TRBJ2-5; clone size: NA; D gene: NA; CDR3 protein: CASSLRAKDYSRSGSGETQYF; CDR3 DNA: TGCGCCAGCAGCCTTCGCGCCAAAGACTATTCCAGAAGCGGGTCAGGAGAGACCCAGTACTTC
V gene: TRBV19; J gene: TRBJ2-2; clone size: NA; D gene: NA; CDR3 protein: CASSIHSGELFF; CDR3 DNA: TGTGCCAGTAGTATCCACAGCGGGGAGCTGTTTTTT
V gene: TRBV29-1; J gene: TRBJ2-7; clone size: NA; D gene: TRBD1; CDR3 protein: CSVARRQGAYEQYF; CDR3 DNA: TGCAGCGTTGCCCGTCGACAGGGCGCCTACGAGCAGTACTTC
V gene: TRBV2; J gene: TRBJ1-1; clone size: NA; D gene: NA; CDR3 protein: CASSPYPHGTRYTEAFF; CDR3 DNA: TGTGCCAGCAGTCCGTACCCGCATGGGACACGCTACACTGAAGCTTTCTTT
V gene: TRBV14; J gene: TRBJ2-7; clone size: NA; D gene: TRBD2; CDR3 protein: CASSALAGGPRVEQYF; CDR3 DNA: TGTGCCAGCAGCGCACTAGCGGGGGGGCCTCGAGTCGAGCAGTACTTC
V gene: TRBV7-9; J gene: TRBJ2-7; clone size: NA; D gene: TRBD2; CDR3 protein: CASSSGGLEEQYF; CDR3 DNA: TGTGCCAGCAGTAGCGGGGGCCTGGAGGAGCAGTACTTC
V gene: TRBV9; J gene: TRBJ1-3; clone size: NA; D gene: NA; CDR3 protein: CASSAGGGRGNTIYF; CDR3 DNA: TGTGCCAGCAGCGCGGGGGGGGGTAGGGGAAACACCATATATTTT
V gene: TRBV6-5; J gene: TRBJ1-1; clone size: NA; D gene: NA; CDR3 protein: CASSYNQGMAEAFF; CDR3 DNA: TGTGCCAGCAGTTACAACCAGGGGATGGCTGAAGCTTTCTTT
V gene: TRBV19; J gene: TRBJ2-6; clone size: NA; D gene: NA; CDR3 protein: CASRRASGANVLTF; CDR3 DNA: TGTGCCAGTAGGAGGGCTTCTGGGGCCAACGTCCTGACTTTC
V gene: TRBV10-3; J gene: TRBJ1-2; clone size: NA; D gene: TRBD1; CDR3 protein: CAITGTGKGYTF; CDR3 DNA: TGTGCCATCACAGGGACAGGGAAGGGCTACACCTTC
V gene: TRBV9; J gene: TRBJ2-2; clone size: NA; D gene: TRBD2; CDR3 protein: CASSVTPSGTSPGELFF; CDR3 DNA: TGTGCCAGCAGCGTAACTCCCTCCGGGACTAGCCCCGGGGAGCTGTTTTTT
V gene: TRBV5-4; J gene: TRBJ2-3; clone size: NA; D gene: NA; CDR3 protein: CASSLFPGSTDTQYF; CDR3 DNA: TGTGCCAGCAGCTTGTTCCCGGGGAGCACAGATACGCAGTATTTT
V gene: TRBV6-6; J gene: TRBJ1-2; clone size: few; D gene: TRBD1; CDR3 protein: CAAGTGIVDYGYTF; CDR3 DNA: TGTGCCGCAGGGACAGGGATAGTAGACTATGGCTACACCTTC
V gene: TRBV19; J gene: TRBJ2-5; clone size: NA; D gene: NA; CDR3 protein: CASREWSRETQYF; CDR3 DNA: TGTGCCAGTAGGGAGTGGTCTAGGGAGACCCAGTACTTC
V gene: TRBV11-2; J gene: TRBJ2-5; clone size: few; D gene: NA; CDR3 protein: CASSPDGEAWETQYF; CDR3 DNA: TGTGCCAGCAGCCCCGACGGTGAGGCCTGGGAGACCCAGTACTTC
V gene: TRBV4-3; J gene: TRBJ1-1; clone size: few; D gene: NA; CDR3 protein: CASSQDLAPNTEAFF; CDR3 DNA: TGCGCCAGCAGCCAAGATTTGGCCCCCAACACTGAAGCTTTCTTT
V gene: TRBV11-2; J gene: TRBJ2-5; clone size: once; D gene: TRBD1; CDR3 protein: CASSYRDRGGKTQYF; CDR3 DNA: TGTGCCAGCAGTTACCGGGACAGGGGGGGAAAGACCCAGTACTTC